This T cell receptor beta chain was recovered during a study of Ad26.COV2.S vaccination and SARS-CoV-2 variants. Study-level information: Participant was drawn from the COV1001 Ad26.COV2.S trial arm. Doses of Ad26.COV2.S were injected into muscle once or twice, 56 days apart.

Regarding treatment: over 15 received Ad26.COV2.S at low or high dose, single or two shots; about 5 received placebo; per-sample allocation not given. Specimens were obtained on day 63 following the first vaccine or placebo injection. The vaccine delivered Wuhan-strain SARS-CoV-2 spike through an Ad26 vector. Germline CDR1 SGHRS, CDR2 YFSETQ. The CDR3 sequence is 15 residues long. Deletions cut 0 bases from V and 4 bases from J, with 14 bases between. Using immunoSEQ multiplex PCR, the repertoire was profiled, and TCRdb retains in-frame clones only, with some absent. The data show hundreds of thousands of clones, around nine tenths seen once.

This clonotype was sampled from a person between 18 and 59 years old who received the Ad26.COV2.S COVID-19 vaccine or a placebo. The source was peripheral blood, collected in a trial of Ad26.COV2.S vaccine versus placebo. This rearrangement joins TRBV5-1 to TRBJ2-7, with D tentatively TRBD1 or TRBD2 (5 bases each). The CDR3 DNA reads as TGCGCCAGCAGCTTGGCTCCGGGACCGAGATACGAGCAGTACTTC. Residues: CASSLAPGPRYEQYF.